Following are 13 T cell receptor beta chains from one sample sequenced in a study of cytomegalovirus exposure and HLA in healthy donors. PCR involved 60 Vbeta and 13 Jbeta primers. Produced via immunoSEQ multiplex PCR; TCRdb's table is partial and in-frame only. The sample lists roughly 160,000 clones; roughly 70% were seen once. The specimen was PBMCs. These receptors were obtained from a woman in her 30s in good health and CMV-seronegative.

This clone was seen more than once but under ten times. The chain employs TRBV12-2 and TRBJ2-5; TRBD2, as called in the table, went unchecked against the DNA. TRBV12-2 represents a pseudogene. The CDR3 length is 15 residues. CDR3: CASRPDGGDEETQYF. For the CDR3, the DNA is TGTGCAAGTCGCCCAGACGGCGGGGATGAAGAGACCCAGTACTTC.

V is TRBV11-2 and J is TRBJ1-1; tentatively, D is TRBD1 (5 bases). CDR1 is SGHAT, CDR2 FQNNGV, per germline. CDR3 length: 14 residues. Deletions cut 5 bases from V and 4 bases from J, with 14 bases between. This chain's CDR3 is CASSPAMGGTEAFF. DNA of the CDR3: TGTGCCAGCAGCCCCGCAATGGGGGGCACTGAAGCTTTCTTT.

The V gene is TRBV4-1, the J gene TRBJ1-5, with D perhaps TRBD1 (5 bases). Trimming took off 4 bases at V and 7 bases at J, with 11 bases between the two ends. CDR1 is MGHRA, CDR2 YSYEKL, per germline. The CDR3 is made up of 13 amino acids. DNA of the CDR3: TGCGCCAGCAGCCTTCAGGGAGGCCAGCCCCAGCATTTT. This encodes CASSLQGGQPQHF.

CDR3 nucleotide sequence: TGCGCCAGCAGCAGCGGGTTTACTATTTCGAACACCGGGGAGCTGTTTTTT. Its translation: CASSSGFTISNTGELFF. The V call is TRBV5-1, the J call TRBJ2-2; perhaps TRBD2 as D (6 bases). Looked up from germline, CDR1 is SGHRS and CDR2 is YFSETQ. V lost 4 bases and J 0 bases, leaving 16 bases between the germline ends. The CDR3 length is 17 residues.

The rearrangement joins TRBV28 to TRBJ1-5; D is uncertain. The CDR3 consists of 14 residues. Germline V gene sequence: CDR1 MDHEN, CDR2 SYDVKM. Trimming took off 7 bases at V and 3 bases at J, with 13 bases between the two ends. The chain's CDR3 is CASILIGNNQPQHF. In DNA, the CDR3 is TGTGCCAGCATCTTAATCGGTAACAATCAGCCCCAGCATTTT.

Only a few counts were recorded for this clone. This sequence joins TRBV7-6 and TRBJ2-1, with D perhaps TRBD2 (6 bases). The CDR3 contains 13 residues. With 1 base removed from V and 12 bases from J, the gap between germline ends came to 13 bases. Germline V gene data show CDR1 as SGHVS and CDR2 as FNYEAQ. The CDR3: CASSLGGEFGQFF. The CDR3 region has the DNA TGTGCCAGCAGCTTAGGGGGGGAGTTTGGGCAGTTCTTC. Complete variable domain (other parts from reference TRBV7-6 and TRBJ2-1): GAGVSQSPRYKVTKRGQDVALRCDPISGHVSLYWYRQALGQGPEFLTYFNYEAQQDKSGLPNDRFSAERPEGSISTLTIQRTEQRDSAMYRCASSLGGEFGQFFGPGTRLTVL.

Turning to this clone: This sample includes further DNA sequences coding for the same CDR3. V usage is TRBV4-1 and J usage is TRBJ1-1; D perhaps matches TRBD1 (5 bases). This CDR3 comprises 12 residues. The germline V gene encodes CDR1 MGHRA and CDR2 YSYEKL. Trimming left V 2 bases short and J 7 bases short, with 8 bases between. CDR3 protein: CASSQRTGEAFF. The CDR3 DNA reads TGCGCCAGCAGCCAAAGAACAGGTGAAGCTTTCTTT.

The V gene is TRBV27, the J gene TRBJ2-1, with 12 positions matching TRBD2. The germline V gene has CDR1 MNHEY and CDR2 SMNVEV (reference sequence). This CDR3 is built from 15 residues. The ends lost 5 bases at V and 9 bases at J; junction bases unmatched: 8. The CDR3 sequence: CASSPLTSGGPEQFF. In nucleotides, the CDR3 is TGTGCCAGCAGTCCCCTGACTAGCGGGGGACCTGAGCAGTTCTTC.

This chain connects TRBV6-6 to TRBJ2-7, with a tentative D call TRBD2 (6 bases). This CDR3 region has 12 residues. CDR1 is MNHNY and CDR2 is SVGAGI in the germline V gene (reference sequence). Trimming took off 10 bases at V and 1 base at J, with 11 bases between the two ends. The CDR3 loop is CATAGLSYEQYF. Written as DNA, the CDR3 is TGTGCCACCGCGGGACTTTCCTACGAGCAGTACTTC.

A few counts support this clone. This chain connects TRBV9 to TRBJ2-7; perhaps TRBD2 as D (6 bases). Germline loops: CDR1 SGDLS, CDR2 YYNGEE. The V and J ends lost 5 bases and 4 bases respectively, with 19 bases between them. The length of the CDR3 is 15 residues. CDR3 in DNA: TGTGCCAGCAGACTCTCGGATAGCGGTGATTACGAGCAGTACTTC. It yields the protein CASRLSDSGDYEQYF.

This clone was detected only a few times. The chain has TRBV6-1 and TRBJ1-6, with TRBD1 matching 7 bases. Per germline, CDR1 MNHNS and CDR2 SASEGT. This CDR3 spans 14 amino acids. V was clipped by 8 bases and J by 5 bases; unmatched bases: 6. The CDR3 DNA reads as TGTGCCAGCCCCGGGACAGCGGATAATTCACCCCTCCACTTT. This translates into CASPGTADNSPLHF.

DNA of the CDR3: TGCGCCAGCACCCTGACAGGGGGCTACAATGAGCAGTTCTTC. This codes for CASTLTGGYNEQFF. The chain carries TRBV5-1 and TRBJ2-1; 9 positions match TRBD1. CDR1 SGHRS and CDR2 YFSETQ come from the germline V gene. Losses at the gene ends were 6 bases for V and 3 bases for J; bases not matched to a gene: 4. The length of the CDR3 is 14 residues.

This clone was counted only a few times. The chain has TRBV5-4 and TRBJ2-5; 10 positions match TRBD2. Per the germline V gene, CDR1 is SGHNT and CDR2 is YYREEE (reference sequence). J gave up 4 bases and V 1 base, and 1 base lay outside the gene matches. The CDR3 spans 14 residues. CDR3 coding DNA: TGTGCCAGCAGCTTGAGCGGGAGGGGAGAGACCCAGTACTTC. It codes for CASSLSGRGETQYF.